These T cell receptor beta chains were read from a single sample in a study of blood T cell repertoires in COVID-19. Clones were read by immunoSEQ multiplex PCR, and TCRdb kept only the in-frame ones, dropping some. The data contain around 200,000 clones, 80% to 90% of them singletons. Sequenced input: peripheral blood. These receptors all come from a man in his sixties who had recovered from COVID-19. Each CDR3 is given with its conserved first and last residue. The D gene is left open where the match is weak. Expanded clones are given a class, and other clones once, few, many or no size at all.

TRBJ2-3	TRBV7-3	TRBD2	many	14	TGTGCCAGCACTGCGGGGGGCAGCACAGATACGCAGTATTTT	CASTAGGSTDTQYF
TRBJ2-1	TRBV11-3	NA	NA	12	TGTGCCAGCAGCTTATCGACTATTCCACAGTTCTTC	CASSLSTIPQFF
TRBJ2-1	TRBV5-6	NA	NA	17	TGTGCCAGCAGCTTAGACGGGAGCGCAAAAAACCACAATGAGCAGTTCTTC	CASSLDGSAKNHNEQFF
TRBJ2-3	TRBV4-1	TRBD2	NA	18	TGCGCCAGCAGCCAAGAAAGGGAGCGGGGGAGGTTGGCAGATACGCAGTATTTT	CASSQERERGRLADTQYF
TRBJ2-5	TRBV5-6	TRBD1	NA	14	TGTGCCAGCAGCAGAGGGACAGGGGGAGAGACCCAGTACTTC	CASSRGTGGETQYF
TRBJ2-5	TRBV4-1	NA	NA	15	TGCGCCAGCAGCCTAGGACCCGGCGGGGGCGAGACCCAGTACTTC	CASSLGPGGGETQYF
TRBJ2-3	TRBV28	NA	few	13	TGTGCCAGCCGGAGTAGCAGGGCAGATACGCAGTATTTT	CASRSSRADTQYF
TRBJ1-2	TRBV6-5	NA	NA	13	TGTGCCAGCAGCCAAGCACGGACACAAGGCTACACCTTC	CASSQARTQGYTF
TRBJ2-2	TRBV9	TRBD2	NA	15	TGTGCCAGCAGCCTCCGACGGGAGGGGACCGGGGAGCTGTTTTTT	CASSLRREGTGELFF
TRBJ2-5	TRBV3-1/TRBV3-2	TRBD1	NA	15	TGTGCCAGCAGCCAACAGACAGGGGGCCGAGAGACCCAGTACTTC	CASSQQTGGRETQYF
TRBJ2-2	TRBV12-3/TRBV12-4	NA	NA	13	TGTGCCAGCAGTTTAGGAGGCGCCGGGGAGCTGTTTTTT	CASSLGGAGELFF
TRBJ1-1	TRBV2	NA	few	15	TGTGCCAGCAGTGCTCAGGGTACGGGCAACACTGAAGCTTTCTTT	CASSAQGTGNTEAFF
TRBJ1-2	TRBV5-6	TRBD1	NA	16	TGTGCCAGCAGCTTTACCGGGACAGGGGACTTCTATGGCTACACCTTC	CASSFTGTGDFYGYTF
TRBJ2-7	TRBV21-1	NA	NA	18	TGTGCCAGCAGCAAAAAGGATCTTCTGGACAGGGGTTCCTACGAGCAGTACTTC	CASSKKDLLDRGSYEQYF
TRBJ1-4	TRBV11-1	TRBD1	few	15	TGTGCCAGCAGCTCAGCGGGACAGGGAATGGGGAAACTGTTTTTT	CASSSAGQGMGKLFF
TRBJ1-5	TRBV5-1	TRBD1	NA	15	TGCGCCAGCAGCTCCCTCGGACAGGGCGGCCAGCCCCAGCATTTT	CASSSLGQGGQPQHF
TRBJ2-1	TRBV30	NA	NA	13	TGTGCCTGGAAGGGGACAAACTACAATGAGCAGTTCTTC	CAWKGTNYNEQFF
TRBJ2-4	TRBV5-6	NA	NA	15	TGTGCCAGCAGCTTGGAGGCAGGTCCCTCAAACATTCAGTACTTC	CASSLEAGPSNIQYF
TRBJ2-1	TRBV7-9	TRBD2	NA	15	TGTGCCAGCAGTTTCTCCGGGACTAGCGACAATGAGCAGTTCTTC	CASSFSGTSDNEQFF
TRBJ2-2	TRBV5-4	NA	NA	15	TGTGCCAGCAGCTTGGATAGACAGTTCACCGGGGAGCTGTTTTTT	CASSLDRQFTGELFF
TRBJ2-3	TRBV6-4	TRBD1	once	15	TGTGCCAGCAGTGAGACAACAGGGGGTGTAGGTACGCAGTATTTT	CASSETTGGVGTQYF
TRBJ2-7	TRBV2	TRBD2	NA	16	TGTGCCAGCGTCTACTCTAAGCGGGGGAGATCCTACGAGCAGTACTTC	CASVYSKRGRSYEQYF
TRBJ1-5	TRBV19	TRBD1	NA	18	TGTGCCAGTAGTATGGGTCTGGACAGGGCAGATAGCAATCAGCCCCAGCATTTT	CASSMGLDRADSNQPQHF
TRBJ1-5	TRBV6-6	TRBD1	NA	14	TGTGCCAGCAGCGAAGGACAGGGAGGACAGCCCCAGCATTTT	CASSEGQGGQPQHF
TRBJ1-1	TRBV29-1	NA	NA	13	TGCAGCGCCGGGGGGGGCATGAACACTGAAGCTTTCTTT	CSAGGGMNTEAFF
TRBJ1-5	TRBV10-1	NA	NA	13	TGCGCCAGCAGTTCGGGTAGCAATCAGCCCCAGCATTTT	CASSSGSNQPQHF
TRBJ1-5	TRBV5-6	NA	NA	16	TGTGCCAGCAGCTTGGTAGGGGGGGCTAGCAATCAGCCCCAGCATTTT	CASSLVGGASNQPQHF